The 32 T cell receptor beta chains in this list originate from one sample, sequenced in a study of shared clonotypes between healthy human individuals. The data were produced by immunoSEQ multiplex PCR, yet TCRdb's version contains in-frame clones alone and is incomplete. The sample carries some 2,100,000 clones, under 97% recorded once. Source material: naive CD4+ T cells sorted from blood. The subset denotes: CD45RA+ positively selected. The receptors shown here come from a man younger than 35 in good health.

J is TRBJ1-1 and V is TRBV5-1; D perhaps matches TRBD1 (5 bases). The CDR3 has 16 amino acids. The germline V gene encodes CDR1 SGHRS and CDR2 YFSETQ. Deletions cut 0 bases from V and 2 bases from J, with 14 bases between. In DNA form, the CDR3 reads TGCGCCAGCAGCTTGGTGGTAGGACAACCCAACACTGAAGCTTTCTTT. Translation gives CASSLVVGQPNTEAFF.

The V gene is TRBV30, the J gene TRBJ2-1; D assignment may be TRBD1 or TRBD2 (5 bases each). Trimming took 0 bases from V and 2 from J, leaving 14 bases between them. The CDR3 is made up of 16 amino acids. Germline CDR1 and CDR2: GTSNPN and SVGIG (reference sequence). The chain's CDR3 is CAWSVSGRGAYNEQFF. The DNA for the CDR3 is TGTGCCTGGAGTGTTTCGGGGAGAGGGGCCTACAATGAGCAGTTCTTC.

The chain uses TRBV4-3 and TRBJ2-1; 13 nucleotides agree with TRBD2. The CDR3 is made up of 22 amino acids. The junction had 16 bases not matched to a gene; V was cut back by 1 base and J by 1 base. Germline loops: CDR1 LGHNA, CDR2 YSLEER. This chain's CDR3 is CASSQAYWSLAGGNKSYNEQFF. In nucleotides, the CDR3 is TGCGCCAGCAGCCAAGCGTACTGGTCACTAGCGGGAGGGAACAAATCCTACAATGAGCAGTTCTTC.

V is TRBV4-1 and J is TRBJ2-1; a weak D match, TRBD1 (6 bases). Germline CDR1 and CDR2: MGHRA and YSYEKL. The length of the CDR3 is 17 residues. Trimming took off 3 bases at V and 6 bases at J, with 21 bases between the two ends. CDR3 amino acids: CASSQDLGPLQGNEQFF. The DNA of the CDR3 is TGCGCCAGCAGCCAGGACTTAGGGCCCCTACAGGGCAATGAGCAGTTCTTC.

The chain employs TRBV7-2 and TRBJ2-5; D is undetermined. The CDR3 totals 11 residues. Trimming removed 2 bases at V and 9 bases at J, with 7 bases between. Germline V gives CDR1 SGHTA, CDR2 FQGNSA. The CDR3 nucleotides read TGTGCCAGCAGCTTAATCCTCCCCCAGTACTTC. It is translated as CASSLILPQYF.

This clone was counted a single time. This chain links TRBV19 with TRBJ2-4; the D gene could be TRBD1 or TRBD2 (6 bases each). This CDR3 contains 18 residues. V gave up 9 bases and J gave up 0 bases, with 24 bases separating them. In germline, CDR1 is LNHDA, CDR2 SQIVND (reference sequence). CDR3 sequence (DNA): TGTGCCAGCGGCCTGGGGGCGCTGGAGGGACTAGCCAAAAACATTCAGTACTTC. Translated, it gives CASGLGALEGLAKNIQYF. Combining the CDR3 with reference TRBV19 and TRBJ2-4 gives the whole variable domain DGGITQSPKYLFRKEGQNVTLSCEQNLNHDAMYWYRQDPGQGLRLIYYSQIVNDFQKGDIAEGYSVSREKKESFPLTVTSAQKNPTAFYLCASGLGALEGLAKNIQYFGAGTRLSVL.

A word on this clone: Within the sample, other DNA sequences also encode this same CDR3. V is TRBV5-1 and J is TRBJ2-5, with TRBD1 matching 7 bases. Trimming at V came to 0 bases and at J to 2 bases, leaving 4 bases not matched to a gene. Germline loops: CDR1 SGHRS, CDR2 YFSETQ. This CDR3 comprises 15 residues. CDR3 region: CASSLEGARQETQYF. The DNA of the CDR3 is TGCGCCAGCAGCTTGGAGGGGGCCAGACAAGAGACCCAGTACTTC.

This clone was found once. This rearrangement joins TRBV6-5 to TRBJ2-7, with 9 bases lining up with TRBD2. Germline loops: CDR1 MNHEY, CDR2 SVGAGI. The CDR3 spans 15 residues. J lost 0 bases, V lost 6 bases, and 6 bases had no gene match. CDR3 residues: CASRPGLAYSYEQYF. The DNA of the CDR3 is TGTGCCAGCAGACCTGGACTAGCGTACTCCTACGAGCAGTACTTC.

This chain joins TRBV6-1 and TRBJ1-2; D unclear. CDR3 size: 15 residues. V was shortened by 1 base and J by 3 bases, with 12 bases between the two germline ends. Germline V gene data show CDR1 as MNHNS and CDR2 as SASEGT. The CDR3 region has the DNA TGTGCCAGCAGTGAAGGGGGTGGGCCTTACTATGGCTACACCTTC. It codes for CASSEGGGPYYGYTF.

This chain links TRBV6-5 with TRBJ1-1; a weak D match, TRBD1 (5 bases). CDR1 MNHEY and CDR2 SVGAGI come from the germline V gene. The CDR3 covers 14 residues. The ends were cut back, 6 bases at V and 10 bases at J, with 21 bases in the middle. The CDR3 sequence: CASRSFGGGKAAFF. The CDR3 coding sequence is TGTGCCAGCAGGTCCTTTGGGGGTGGTAAGGCAGCTTTCTTT.

CDR3: CASSLSVWTELNYGYTF. CDR3 sequence (DNA): TGCGCCAGCAGCTTGTCCGTATGGACAGAATTGAACTATGGCTACACCTTC. The gene calls are TRBV5-1 and TRBJ1-2, with D perhaps TRBD1 (6 bases). The CDR3 has 17 residues. Trimming pared 1 base from V and 2 bases from J, leaving 18 bases between. Germline values: CDR1 SGHRS, CDR2 YFSETQ.

The V gene is TRBV21-1, the J gene TRBJ2-5. TRBV21-1 is given as a pseudogene. This CDR3 is 14 amino acids long. The CDR3 nucleotides are TGTGCCAGCAGCCCCCGGGGGCGGGGTGAGACCCAGTACTTC. Its translation: CASSPRGRGETQYF.

This clone was observed once. The CDR3 bases are TGTGCCAGCAGCGATGTCGGTGGGGCAGGAGGGCCCCAGCATTTT. Translated, it gives CASSDVGGAGGPQHF. The chain combines TRBV9 with TRBJ1-5, with D possibly being TRBD1 (5 bases). The CDR3 has 15 amino acids. V was cut by 3 bases and J by 9 bases, with 19 bases left in between. Germline V CDR1 and CDR2: SGDLS, YYNGEE.

J is TRBJ1-1 and V is TRBV6-5; 7 nucleotides align to TRBD1. With V trimmed by 6 bases and J by 4 bases, 5 bases remained unmatched. CDR1 is MNHEY, CDR2 SVGAGI, per germline. The CDR3 runs 13 residues. Here the CDR3 DNA reads TGTGCCAGCAGGCCCGACAGGGCCACTGAAGCTTTCTTT. It specifies CASRPDRATEAFF.

The rearrangement links TRBV28 to TRBJ1-4; unclear D gene. Trimming cost V 1 base and J 2 bases, with 8 bases left between them. CDR1 MDHEN and CDR2 SYDVKM come from the germline V gene. The CDR3 has 15 residues. Written as DNA, the CDR3 is TGTGCCAGCAGTTTATATGCGGATACTAATGAAAAACTGTTTTTT. This codes for CASSLYADTNEKLFF. The complete variable domain, with remaining parts taken from reference TRBV28 and TRBJ1-4, reads DVKVTQSSRYLVKRTGEKVFLECVQDMDHENMFWYRQDPGLGLRLIYFSYDVKMKEKGDIPEGYSVSREKKERFSLILESASTNQTSMYLCASSLYADTNEKLFFGSGTQLSVL.

The V and J genes are TRBV9 and TRBJ1-1, with D possibly being TRBD1 (6 bases). Germline V gene sequence: CDR1 SGDLS, CDR2 YYNGEE. Trimming pared 4 bases from V and 1 base from J, leaving 20 bases between. The CDR3 runs to 17 residues. The CDR3 reads CASSLSVGQGRNTEAFF. The CDR3 DNA sequence: TGTGCCAGCAGCCTCAGCGTAGGTCAGGGGAGGAACACTGAAGCTTTCTTT.

As regards this clone: Other nucleotide sequences from this sample produce the same CDR3. The J gene is TRBJ1-5, the V gene TRBV27, with unresolved D. V lost 3 bases and J 4 bases, leaving 7 bases between the germline ends. This CDR3 is built from 13 residues. CDR1 is MNHEY and CDR2 is SMNVEV in the germline V gene (reference sequence). CDR3 coding DNA: TGTGCCAGCAGTTTTGGTCGAAATCAGCCCCAGCATTTT. Translating it yields CASSFGRNQPQHF.

This chain links TRBV6-1 with TRBJ1-6, with D unclear. The CDR3 runs 14 residues. From germline, CDR1 is MNHNS and CDR2 SASEGT. V was shortened by 1 base and J by 7 bases, with 8 bases between the two germline ends. The CDR3 spells CASSEVAVNSPLHF. CDR3 sequence (DNA): TGTGCCAGCAGTGAAGTTGCCGTGAATTCACCCCTCCACTTT.

The chain combines TRBV30 with TRBJ2-1; D is unresolved. V gave up 0 bases and J gave up 0 bases, with 12 bases separating them. CDR1 and CDR2 from the germline V gene are GTSNPN and SVGIG (reference sequence). The CDR3 is made up of 16 amino acids. CDR3 residues: CAWSVMAASSYNEQFF. DNA of the CDR3: TGTGCCTGGAGTGTAATGGCTGCGAGCTCCTACAATGAGCAGTTCTTC.

V gene TRBV5-6 combines with J gene TRBJ1-5, with D possibly being TRBD1 (6 bases). The germline V gene encodes CDR1 SGHDT and CDR2 YYEEEE. The V and J ends lost 5 bases and 0 bases respectively, with 9 bases between them. The CDR3 runs to 14 residues. This chain's CDR3 is CASSSDSSNQPQHF. CDR3 nucleotides: TGTGCCAGCAGTTCGGACAGTAGCAATCAGCCCCAGCATTTT.

This clone was observed once. Within the sample, other DNA sequences also encode this same CDR3. In nucleotides, the CDR3 is TGCAGCGTTGTCACAGGGGACTATGGCTACACCTTC. Protein: CSVVTGDYGYTF. The chain joins TRBV29-1 to TRBJ1-2, with 7 bases fitting TRBD1. J lost 3 bases, V lost 4 bases, and 2 bases had no gene match. The CDR3 extends over 12 amino acids. Per the germline V gene, CDR1 is SQVTM and CDR2 is ANQGSEA.

V is TRBV7-9 and J is TRBJ1-6; D is uncertain. This CDR3 is 14 amino acids long. With 2 bases removed from V and 8 bases from J, the gap between germline ends came to 10 bases. The germline CDR1 and CDR2 sequences are SEHNR and FQNEAQ (reference sequence). The CDR3 DNA follows: TGTGCCAGCAGCTTAACTTGGGCCGATTCACCCCTCCACTTT. Its translation is CASSLTWADSPLHF.

The J gene is TRBJ2-7, the V gene TRBV4-3, with D perhaps matching TRBD2 (6 bases). The CDR3 has 17 amino acids. V was shortened by 0 bases and J by 2 bases, with 17 bases between the two germline ends. Germline loops: CDR1 LGHNA, CDR2 YSLEER. CDR3 DNA: TGCGCCAGCAGCCAAGATTTCATTAGCGGAGTCCCCTACGAGCAGTACTTC. Translation: CASSQDFISGVPYEQYF.

The V and J genes are TRBV19 and TRBJ2-7; TRBD2 matches at 8 bases. CDR3 length: 16 amino acids. V was clipped by 1 base and J by 3 bases; unmatched bases: 8. Germline V lookup: CDR1 LNHDA, CDR2 SQIVND (reference sequence). The CDR3, as DNA: TGTGCCAGTAGTATAGGGGCGGGGGGCCTGATCTACGAGCAGTACTTC. This codes for CASSIGAGGLIYEQYF.

V and J are TRBV10-2 and TRBJ2-3; TRBD2 aligns across 12 bases. V gave up 10 bases and J gave up 5 bases; unmatched junction bases: 13. The CDR3 extends over 16 amino acids. Germline lookup yields CDR1 WSHSY and CDR2 SAAADI. CDR3 region: CATLLTSGSPGDTQYF. The CDR3 DNA sequence: TGCGCCACCTTACTGACTAGCGGGAGTCCGGGAGATACGCAGTATTTT.

On this clone: Additional DNA sequences in this sample encode the identical CDR3. V gene TRBV14 combines with J gene TRBJ2-7; no firm D call. Per the germline V gene, CDR1 is SGHDN and CDR2 is FVKESK. V shed 2 bases and J shed 3 bases, with 5 bases lying between them. CDR3 length: 12 residues. The CDR3, as DNA: TGTGCCAGCAGCCAATCGAGCTACGAGCAGTACTTC. Its translation is CASSQSSYEQYF.

The chain links TRBV5-1 to TRBJ1-2; D possibly corresponds to TRBD1 (5 bases). CDR3 length equals 15 residues. The germline V gene has CDR1 SGHRS and CDR2 YFSETQ. V dropped 2 bases and J dropped 2 bases, with 13 bases sitting between them. The CDR3: CASSFLTDPNYGYTF. The CDR3 DNA follows: TGCGCCAGCAGCTTCCTGACAGACCCGAACTATGGCTACACCTTC.

A few counts support this clone. CDR3 nucleotides: TGTGCCAGCAGCGTTTATGGGGGGGTGGAGACCCAGTACTTC. Amino acid sequence: CASSVYGGVETQYF. The chain carries TRBV9 and TRBJ2-5; 7 bases match TRBD2. The CDR3 is made up of 14 amino acids. The ends lost 2 bases at V and 5 bases at J; junction bases unmatched: 6. The germline V gene has CDR1 SGDLS and CDR2 YYNGEE.

The chain employs TRBV5-4 and TRBJ2-3; D is undetermined. Germline loops: CDR1 SGHNT, CDR2 YYREEE (reference sequence). Trimming shortened V by 3 bases and J by 0 bases, and 11 bases separated the two germline ends. CDR3 length: 15 residues. Here the CDR3 reads CASSSDGSSTDTQYF. The DNA for the CDR3 is TGTGCCAGCAGCTCGGACGGATCTAGCACAGATACGCAGTATTTT.

The V gene is TRBV6-1, the J gene TRBJ2-7, with 8 bases lining up with TRBD1. CDR1 MNHNS and CDR2 SASEGT come from the germline V gene. The trim removed 8 bases at V and 2 bases at J, leaving 8 bases unmatched. There are 14 residues in the CDR3. The CDR3 DNA reads as TGTGCCAGCCAAACCCAGGGGGCGGCCTACGAGCAGTACTTC. It codes for CASQTQGAAYEQYF.

J is TRBJ2-3 and V is TRBV7-9; 7 bases are a match to TRBD2. CDR1 SEHNR and CDR2 FQNEAQ come from the germline V gene (reference sequence). The V and J ends lost 3 bases and 5 bases, in that order; junction bases with no gene match: 8. This CDR3 is built from 15 residues. The CDR3 DNA sequence: TGTGCCAGCAGCTTCGTCGCGGGAGCTGGAGATACGCAGTATTTT. This translates into CASSFVAGAGDTQYF.

The CDR3 DNA follows: TGTGCCAGCAGCTTAGCGGGTCTGAGTGCTTTCTTT. It encodes CASSLAGLSAFF. The chain employs TRBV7-2 and TRBJ1-1; D is ambiguous. Between the trimmed V and J ends, which lost 0 bases and 11 bases, there was a span of 10 bases. The CDR3 contains 12 residues. Germline loops: CDR1 SGHTA, CDR2 FQGNSA.